These T cell receptor beta chains were read from a single sample in a study of cytomegalovirus exposure and HLA in healthy donors. Sequencing was performed with immunoSEQ multiplex PCR; in TCRdb, only in-frame clones are kept and a portion is missing. Among 55,000 to 70,000 clones listed, more than 85% were seen once. Sequenced sample: PBMCs. The receptors derive from a woman between 18 and 29 years old in good health and CMV-seronegative. The CDR3 runs from the conserved cysteine through the conserved F or W. The D gene is left open where the match is weak. Some rows mark clone size as missing; the rest say once, few, many or name a class of expanded clone.

V gene: TRBV9; D gene: TRBD2; clone size: .; J gene: TRBJ2-7; CDR3 protein: CASSPGTSVAYEQYF; CDR3 DNA: TGTGCCAGCAGCCCGGGGACTAGCGTGGCCTACGAGCAGTACTTC
V gene: TRBV4-2; D gene: .; clone size: .; J gene: TRBJ1-2; CDR3 protein: CASGTRQESNYGYTF; CDR3 DNA: TGTGCCAGCGGGACCAGACAGGAATCTAACTATGGCTACACCTTC
V gene: TRBV7-2; D gene: TRBD2; clone size: .; J gene: TRBJ2-5; CDR3 protein: CASSLLRALAGKQETQYF; CDR3 DNA: TGTGCCAGCAGCCTTCTACGTGCGCTAGCGGGCAAACAAGAGACCCAGTACTTC
V gene: TRBV7-8; D gene: TRBD2; clone size: .; J gene: TRBJ2-7; CDR3 protein: CASSLVTSGSYEQYF; CDR3 DNA: TGTGCCAGCAGCTTAGTAACTAGCGGGAGCTACGAGCAGTACTTC
V gene: TRBV19; D gene: .; clone size: .; J gene: TRBJ2-3; CDR3 protein: CASSNRGRTSTDTQYF; CDR3 DNA: TGTGCCAGTAGTAACCGTGGACGGACTAGCACAGATACGCAGTATTTT
V gene: TRBV13; D gene: .; clone size: .; J gene: TRBJ1-1; CDR3 protein: CASIERDMNTEAFF; CDR3 DNA: TGTGCCAGCATCGAACGGGACATGAACACTGAAGCTTTCTTT
V gene: TRBV18; D gene: .; clone size: once; J gene: TRBJ1-1; CDR3 protein: CASSPLHTDMNTEAFF; CDR3 DNA: TGTGCCAGCTCACCACTTCACACAGACATGAACACTGAAGCTTTCTTT
V gene: TRBV7-9; D gene: .; clone size: few; J gene: TRBJ1-3; CDR3 protein: CASSPSGRVIDTIYF; CDR3 DNA: TGTGCCAGCAGCCCCTCCGGCAGGGTGATAGACACCATATATTTT
V gene: TRBV7-7; D gene: .; clone size: .; J gene: TRBJ2-2; CDR3 protein: CASSLGFMAGSGELFF; CDR3 DNA: TGTGCTAGCAGCTTAGGATTCATGGCGGGTTCCGGGGAGCTGTTTTTT
V gene: TRBV28; D gene: .; clone size: .; J gene: TRBJ1-4; CDR3 protein: CASSSRLGGSEKLFF; CDR3 DNA: TGTGCCAGCAGTTCCAGGTTGGGAGGGAGTGAAAAACTGTTTTTT
V gene: TRBV14; D gene: TRBD1; clone size: .; J gene: TRBJ1-1; CDR3 protein: CASSQRTGGNTEAFF; CDR3 DNA: TGTGCCAGCAGCCAACGTACAGGGGGGAACACTGAAGCTTTCTTT
V gene: TRBV4-3; D gene: .; clone size: .; J gene: TRBJ2-3; CDR3 protein: CASSQDSETSTDTQYF; CDR3 DNA: TGCGCCAGCAGCCAAGATAGCGAAACTAGCACAGATACGCAGTATTTT
V gene: TRBV11-1; D gene: .; clone size: .; J gene: TRBJ2-2; CDR3 protein: CASSLLWDSNTGELFF; CDR3 DNA: TGTGCCAGCAGCTTACTTTGGGACTCGAACACCGGGGAGCTGTTTTTT
V gene: TRBV7-8; D gene: .; clone size: few; J gene: TRBJ2-7; CDR3 protein: CASSIGGPYEQYF; CDR3 DNA: TGTGCCAGCAGTATAGGGGGTCCCTACGAGCAGTACTTC
V gene: TRBV27; D gene: .; clone size: .; J gene: TRBJ2-7; CDR3 protein: CASSLSGVQQYF; CDR3 DNA: TGTGCCAGCAGTTTATCAGGGGTTCAGCAGTACTTC
V gene: TRBV19; D gene: TRBD1; clone size: .; J gene: TRBJ2-2; CDR3 protein: CASSLTGGNTGELFF; CDR3 DNA: TGTGCCAGTAGCCTTACAGGGGGGAACACCGGGGAGCTGTTTTTT
V gene: TRBV30; D gene: TRBD1; clone size: once; J gene: TRBJ1-1; CDR3 protein: CAWSVTGGSEAFF; CDR3 DNA: TGTGCCTGGAGTGTCACAGGGGGCTCTGAAGCTTTCTTT
V gene: TRBV14; D gene: TRBD2; clone size: .; J gene: TRBJ2-1; CDR3 protein: CASSQGPGLGLYNEQFF; CDR3 DNA: TGTGCTAGCAGCCAGGGTCCGGGACTAGGGTTGTACAATGAGCAGTTCTTC
V gene: TRBV5-6; D gene: .; clone size: .; J gene: TRBJ1-2; CDR3 protein: CASSLSGTYGYTF; CDR3 DNA: TGTGCCAGCAGCTTGTCCGGGACTTATGGCTACACCTTC
V gene: TRBV30; D gene: TRBD1; clone size: .; J gene: TRBJ1-5; CDR3 protein: CAWSFSQGDQPQHF; CDR3 DNA: TGTGCCTGGAGTTTTTCCCAGGGGGATCAGCCCCAGCATTTT
V gene: TRBV5-6; D gene: .; clone size: .; J gene: TRBJ2-3; CDR3 protein: CASSSVGSLRTDTQYF; CDR3 DNA: TGTGCCAGCAGCTCGGTCGGTAGCCTGCGGACAGATACGCAGTATTTT
V gene: TRBV5-1; D gene: .; clone size: .; J gene: TRBJ1-4; CDR3 protein: CASSLQGHNEKLFF; CDR3 DNA: TGCGCCAGCAGCTTGCAGGGTCATAATGAAAAACTGTTTTTT
V gene: TRBV21-1; D gene: .; clone size: .; J gene: TRBJ2-2; CDR3 protein: CASSSPLTETGELFF; CDR3 DNA: TGTGCCAGCAGCTCCCCCCTTACGGAGACCGGGGAGCTGTTTTTT
V gene: TRBV6-5; D gene: TRBD1; clone size: .; J gene: TRBJ2-1; CDR3 protein: CASSYRGRDEQFF; CDR3 DNA: TGTGCCAGCAGTTACAGGGGGCGGGATGAGCAGTTCTTC
V gene: TRBV7-9; D gene: TRBD2; clone size: .; J gene: TRBJ2-3; CDR3 protein: CASRVGGGTDTQYF; CDR3 DNA: TGTGCCAGCCGGGTGGGGGGGGGCACAGATACGCAGTATTTT
V gene: TRBV5-4; D gene: .; clone size: .; J gene: TRBJ2-5; CDR3 protein: CASSLTYQETQYF; CDR3 DNA: TGTGCCAGCAGCTTGACTTACCAAGAGACCCAGTACTTC
V gene: TRBV28; D gene: .; clone size: .; J gene: TRBJ1-2; CDR3 protein: CASRYNARGYTF; CDR3 DNA: TGTGCCAGCAGATATAACGCGAGGGGCTACACCTTC
V gene: TRBV4-3; D gene: .; clone size: .; J gene: TRBJ1-5; CDR3 protein: CASSQGAMSNQPQHF; CDR3 DNA: TGCGCCAGCAGCCAAGGGGCGATGAGCAATCAGCCCCAGCATTTT
V gene: TRBV18; D gene: TRBD1; clone size: .; J gene: TRBJ1-4; CDR3 protein: CASSPGTANEKLFF; CDR3 DNA: TGTGCCAGCTCACCAGGGACAGCTAATGAAAAACTGTTTTTT
V gene: TRBV25-1; D gene: .; clone size: .; J gene: TRBJ1-3; CDR3 protein: CASQGSSGNTIYF; CDR3 DNA: TGTGCCAGCCAGGGCAGCTCTGGAAACACCATATATTTT
V gene: TRBV7-3; D gene: TRBD2; clone size: .; J gene: TRBJ2-6; CDR3 protein: CASSLVFSGSYGANVLTF; CDR3 DNA: TGTGCCAGCAGCTTAGTGTTTAGCGGGAGTTATGGGGCCAACGTCCTGACTTTC
V gene: TRBV27; D gene: .; clone size: once; J gene: TRBJ2-7; CDR3 protein: CASSLGRLPYEQYF; CDR3 DNA: TGTGCCAGCAGTTTGGGCAGGCTACCCTACGAGCAGTACTTC
V gene: TRBV18; D gene: TRBD1; clone size: .; J gene: TRBJ2-7; CDR3 protein: CASSPDRALHEQYF; CDR3 DNA: TGTGCCAGCTCGCCCGACAGGGCTCTACACGAGCAGTACTTC
V gene: TRBV28; D gene: TRBD2; clone size: .; J gene: TRBJ2-1; CDR3 protein: CASTPRGGSYNEQFF; CDR3 DNA: TGTGCCAGCACCCCTCGGGGGGGCTCCTACAATGAGCAGTTCTTC
V gene: TRBV29-1; D gene: .; clone size: .; J gene: TRBJ2-5; CDR3 protein: CSVEGLDSRLPQYF; CDR3 DNA: TGCAGCGTTGAGGGGTTGGACTCCCGTTTACCCCAGTACTTC
V gene: TRBV11-2; D gene: .; clone size: .; J gene: TRBJ2-5; CDR3 protein: CASSFSQGQETQYF; CDR3 DNA: TGTGCCAGCAGCTTTAGTCAGGGCCAAGAGACCCAGTACTTC
V gene: TRBV27; D gene: TRBD1; clone size: .; J gene: TRBJ1-5; CDR3 protein: CASTPYWTGGNQPQHF; CDR3 DNA: TGTGCCAGCACCCCGTACTGGACAGGGGGCAATCAGCCCCAGCATTTT
V gene: TRBV10-3; D gene: .; clone size: .; J gene: TRBJ1-6; CDR3 protein: CAISGAGVNSPLHF; CDR3 DNA: TGTGCCATCAGTGGGGCAGGGGTAAATTCACCCCTCCACTTT
V gene: TRBV6-1; D gene: .; clone size: .; J gene: TRBJ2-7; CDR3 protein: CASSAPARVLSYEQYF; CDR3 DNA: TGTGCCAGCAGTGCCCCGGCGCGGGTGCTCTCCTACGAGCAGTACTTC
V gene: TRBV11-1; D gene: TRBD2; clone size: few; J gene: TRBJ2-5; CDR3 protein: CASTGTSGETQYF; CDR3 DNA: TGTGCCAGCACCGGGACTAGTGGAGAGACCCAGTACTTC
V gene: TRBV6-1; D gene: TRBD1; clone size: .; J gene: TRBJ2-5; CDR3 protein: CASSALRDSRQETQYF; CDR3 DNA: TGTGCCAGCAGTGCTCTCCGGGACAGCCGCCAAGAGACCCAGTACTTC
V gene: TRBV12-5; D gene: TRBD2; clone size: .; J gene: TRBJ2-7; CDR3 protein: CASGLIAGGSYEQYF; CDR3 DNA: TGTGCTAGTGGTTTGATAGCGGGGGGCTCCTACGAGCAGTACTTC
V gene: TRBV5-1; D gene: .; clone size: .; J gene: TRBJ2-1; CDR3 protein: CASSFELSSYNEQFF; CDR3 DNA: TGCGCCAGCAGCTTTGAGCTTAGCTCCTACAATGAGCAGTTCTTC
V gene: TRBV4-3; D gene: .; clone size: once; J gene: TRBJ1-3; CDR3 protein: CASSQLGPGSGNTIYF; CDR3 DNA: TGCGCCAGCAGCCAACTGGGGCCGGGCTCTGGAAACACCATATATTTT
V gene: TRBV19; D gene: .; clone size: .; J gene: TRBJ2-3; CDR3 protein: CASSIPGDTQYF; CDR3 DNA: TGTGCCAGTAGTATCCCCGGAGATACGCAGTATTTT
V gene: TRBV5-1; D gene: TRBD1; clone size: .; J gene: TRBJ1-2; CDR3 protein: CASSLLRQGDYTF; CDR3 DNA: TGCGCCAGCAGCTTATTGAGACAGGGGGACTACACCTTC
V gene: TRBV9; D gene: .; clone size: .; J gene: TRBJ1-4; CDR3 protein: CASSVGTAANEKLFF; CDR3 DNA: TGTGCCAGCAGCGTAGGTACAGCAGCTAATGAAAAACTGTTTTTT
V gene: TRBV27; D gene: TRBD2; clone size: .; J gene: TRBJ2-1; CDR3 protein: CASSPDTAGVMSYNEQFF; CDR3 DNA: TGTGCCAGCAGCCCCGATACAGCGGGGGTGATGTCCTACAATGAGCAGTTCTTC
V gene: TRBV6-5; D gene: .; clone size: .; J gene: TRBJ1-1; CDR3 protein: CASSFTGGRAFF; CDR3 DNA: TGTGCCAGCAGTTTCACCGGCGGGCGAGCTTTCTTT
V gene: TRBV6-5; D gene: TRBD2; clone size: .; J gene: TRBJ2-5; CDR3 protein: CASRTQGGETQYF; CDR3 DNA: TGTGCCAGCAGGACCCAGGGAGGGGAGACCCAGTACTTC
V gene: TRBV30; D gene: .; clone size: few; J gene: TRBJ2-5; CDR3 protein: CAWNLLGGQETQYF; CDR3 DNA: TGTGCCTGGAATCTTCTCGGGGGACAAGAGACCCAGTACTTC
V gene: TRBV2; D gene: TRBD1; clone size: .; J gene: TRBJ1-1; CDR3 protein: CASSDRVVGTEAFF; CDR3 DNA: TGTGCCAGCAGCGACAGGGTAGTGGGCACTGAAGCTTTCTTT
V gene: TRBV28; D gene: .; clone size: .; J gene: TRBJ2-1; CDR3 protein: CASSRIPAEYNEQFF; CDR3 DNA: TGTGCCAGCAGTAGGATCCCAGCGGAGTACAATGAGCAGTTCTTC
V gene: TRBV28; D gene: .; clone size: .; J gene: TRBJ2-7; CDR3 protein: CASSYGQFYEQYF; CDR3 DNA: TGTGCCAGCAGTTACGGACAGTTCTACGAGCAGTACTTC
V gene: TRBV27; D gene: .; clone size: .; J gene: TRBJ1-4; CDR3 protein: CASSLTGNEKLFF; CDR3 DNA: TGTGCCAGCAGTTTAACGGGTAATGAAAAACTGTTTTTT
V gene: TRBV27; D gene: .; clone size: once; J gene: TRBJ1-4; CDR3 protein: CASRGMTGRATNEKLFF; CDR3 DNA: TGTGCCAGCAGGGGAATGACAGGACGAGCAACTAATGAAAAACTGTTTTTT
V gene: TRBV11-3; D gene: .; clone size: once; J gene: TRBJ2-1; CDR3 protein: CASGAGGDDNEQFF; CDR3 DNA: TGTGCCAGCGGCGCAGGAGGGGACGACAATGAGCAGTTCTTC
V gene: TRBV10-3; D gene: .; clone size: once; J gene: TRBJ1-4; CDR3 protein: CAISPGRDEKLFF; CDR3 DNA: TGTGCCATCAGCCCTGGCAGGGATGAAAAACTGTTTTTT
V gene: TRBV29-1; D gene: .; clone size: .; J gene: TRBJ2-7; CDR3 protein: CSVDQGYEQYF; CDR3 DNA: TGCAGCGTGGACCAGGGTTACGAGCAGTACTTC